These 22 T cell receptor beta chains came from one sample sequenced in a study of prognosis after radiotherapy for stage I lung cancer. Genomic DNA yielded TCR beta CDR3, amplified by two-round multiplex PCR. For every TRBV and TRBJ gene, a specific primer was used in first-round PCR. Via MiXCR, TCRdb re-called the multiplex PCR reads, giving one row per CDR3 protein. The sample yields roughly 27,000 distinct CDR3 sequences, 46% seen once. The input for sequencing was PBMCs, taken before or after stereotactic body radiation therapy (not recorded which). These TCRs come from a donor aged 50 or older with non-small cell lung cancer.

About this clonotype: Germline is not matched at one junction end, which may reflect a read error. The chain is built from TRBV6-5 and TRBJ2-7; D unresolved. The CDR3 length is 13 residues. Germline CDR1 is MNHEY and CDR2 is SVGAGI. CDR3 loop: CASSYASSYEHYF. CDR3 in DNA: TGTGCCAGCAGTTACGCCAGCTCCTACGAGCACTACTTC.

This clonotype was detected a few times. This chain uses TRBV20-1 with TRBJ2-5; 10 bases are shared with TRBD2. The CDR3 has 19 residues. V was pared by 5 bases and J by 4 bases, with 22 bases of the junction left unmatched. Germline assignment: CDR1 DFQATT and CDR2 SNEGSKA (reference sequence). This CDR3 is CSAFRRAGELAGALETQYF. Written as DNA, the CDR3 is TGCAGTGCTTTTAGGAGGGCAGGGGAGCTAGCGGGAGCTCTAGAGACCCAGTACTTC.

The sample holds a few counts of this clonotype. The chain has TRBV5-4 and TRBJ1-3, with D unclear. Germline lookup yields CDR1 SGHNT and CDR2 YYREEE (reference sequence). V lost 5 bases to trimming and J lost 3 bases, with 9 bases between them. The CDR3 length is 13 residues. CDR3 protein: CASRATLGNTIYF. The CDR3 DNA is TGTGCCAGCAGAGCGACACTTGGAAACACCATATATTTT.

J is TRBJ1-1 and V is TRBV7-3; possibly TRBD1 for D (6 bases). The CDR3 sequence is 18 residues long. V lost 1 base, J lost 6 bases, and 24 bases lay in between. Per germline, CDR1 SGHTA and CDR2 FQGTGA. The CDR3 DNA reads TGTGCCAGCAGCTTAAAAGCGGGCCACAGGGAAGGGGAACCTGAAGCTTTCTTT. Translated, it gives CASSLKAGHREGEPEAFF. Based on the CDR3 plus reference TRBV7-3 and TRBJ1-1, the full variable domain is GAGVSQTPSNKVTEKGKYVELRCDPISGHTALYWYRQSLGQGPEFLIYFQGTGAADDSGLPNDRFFAVRPEGSVSTLKIQRTERGDSAVYLCASSLKAGHREGEPEAFFGQGTRLTVV.

Concerning this clonotype: The junction departs from germline at one end; a sequencing error may be responsible. The chain couples TRBV5-8 to TRBJ2-2; TRBD2 is a possible D gene (5 bases). The CDR3 covers 15 residues. Germline CDR1 SGHTS, CDR2 YDEGEE. For the CDR3, the DNA is TGTGCCAGCGGCTTGTGGGGTCGGAACACCGGGGATCTGTTTTTT. Amino acid sequence: CASGLWGRNTGDLFF.

This clonotype is classed as medium-sized (0.01 to 0.1%). The J gene is TRBJ1-2, the V gene TRBV11-1; D is undetermined. V dropped 5 bases and J dropped 0 bases, with 16 bases sitting between them. Germline values: CDR1 SGHAT, CDR2 FQDESV (reference sequence). This CDR3 is built from 16 residues. CDR3 residues: CASSRHRPGPNYGYTF. The CDR3 DNA sequence: TGTGCCAGCAGCAGACACCGACCGGGCCCTAACTATGGCTACACCTTC. Looking up the rest from reference TRBV11-1 and TRBJ1-2 gives the full variable domain: EAEVAQSPRYKITEKSQAVAFWCDPISGHATLYWYRQILGQGPELLVQFQDESVVDDSQLPKDRFSAERLKGVDSTLKIQPAELGDSAMYLCASSRHRPGPNYGYTFGSGTRLTVV.

The chain is built from TRBV28 and TRBJ2-1; TRBD2 aligns across 10 bases. Germline trimming cut 5 bases from V and 1 base from J; bases unmatched to any gene: 5. The CDR3 has 16 residues. Germline V lookup: CDR1 MDHEN, CDR2 SYDVKM. The CDR3 DNA is TGTGCCAGCAGTACTAGCGGGATTAGATCCTACAATGAGCAGTTCTTC. Its protein product is CASSTSGIRSYNEQFF.

This clonotype was counted many times. The chain joins TRBV9 to TRBJ2-7, with a weak D call TRBD1 (6 bases). This CDR3 has 15 residues. The germline V gene encodes CDR1 SGDLS and CDR2 YYNGEE. Trimming left V 0 bases short and J 6 bases short, with 16 bases between. The CDR3 region is CASSVDLGATGEQYF. The CDR3 DNA reads as TGTGCCAGCAGCGTAGATCTGGGGGCCACCGGCGAGCAGTACTTC.

This clonotype was observed many times. The chain is built from TRBV6-2 or TRBV6-3 and TRBJ2-1; D may be TRBD1 (5 bases). Germline loops: CDR1 MNHEY, CDR2 SVGEGT. Trimming left V 2 bases short and J 9 bases short, with 8 bases between. The CDR3 loop spans 12 amino acids. The CDR3 loop is CASSYPRGEQFF. For the CDR3, the DNA is TGTGCCAGCAGTTACCCTAGGGGTGAGCAGTTCTTC.

The chain is built from TRBV6-2 or TRBV6-3 and TRBJ2-3, with 7 bases fitting TRBD2. With V trimmed by 5 bases and J by 4 bases, 9 bases remained unmatched. CDR3 length equals 15 residues. CDR1 and CDR2 (germline): MNHEY, SVGEGT. CDR3 sequence (DNA): TGTGCCAGCAGTGACGCGGGGGAGAGGGCAGATACGCAGTATTTT. It encodes CASSDAGERADTQYF.

This clonotype was picked up one time. This chain connects TRBV20-1 to TRBJ2-3; D possibly corresponds to TRBD2 (6 bases). V lost 7 bases, J lost 2 bases, and 13 bases lay in between. The CDR3 has 13 residues. Germline V gives CDR1 DFQATT, CDR2 SNEGSKA (reference sequence). CDR3 protein: CSVPSENTDTQYF. CDR3 DNA: TGCAGTGTTCCTAGCGAGAACACAGATACGCAGTATTTT.

This clonotype was seen repeatedly, ten times or more. V and J are TRBV6-1 and TRBJ2-5; D may be TRBD1 or TRBD2 (5 bases each). The CDR3 has 17 amino acids. Trimming pared 6 bases from V and 4 bases from J, leaving 24 bases between. Germline lookup yields CDR1 MNHNS and CDR2 SASEGT. DNA for the CDR3: TGTGCCAGCAGGCCCACCGGGTCAATTATGGGACGAGAGACCCAGTACTTC. It translates to CASRPTGSIMGRETQYF.

This clonotype was recorded many times. This rearrangement joins TRBV5-1 to TRBJ2-7, with 14 bases fitting TRBD2. The CDR3 extends over 16 amino acids. Per germline, CDR1 SGHRS and CDR2 YFSETQ. J gave up 2 bases and V 4 bases, and 5 bases lay outside the gene matches. CDR3 DNA sequence: TGCGCCAGCAGCAGAGGGACTAGCGGGAGAACCTACGAGCAGTACTTC. Translation: CASSRGTSGRTYEQYF.

This clonotype is termed medium-sized. The genes are TRBV30 and TRBJ1-5; 8 nucleotides agree with TRBD1. V was clipped by 3 bases and J by 4 bases; unmatched bases: 8. The CDR3 is 15 residues long. Germline V gives CDR1 GTSNPN, CDR2 SVGIG (reference sequence). The CDR3 bases are TGTGCCTGGAGGATACAGGGGGGGCCGAATCAGCCCCAGCATTTT. As protein: CAWRIQGGPNQPQHF. Combining the CDR3 with reference TRBV30 and TRBJ1-5 gives the whole variable domain SQTIHQWPATLVQPVGSPLSLECTVEGTSNPNLYWYRQAAGRGLQLLFYSVGIGQISSEVPQNLSASRPQDRQFILSSKKLLLSDSGFYLCAWRIQGGPNQPQHFGDGTRLSIL.

This clonotype was counted only a few times. Since a much larger clone is just one base distant, this may be a read error. The V gene is TRBV20-1, the J gene TRBJ2-1, with a weak D call TRBD2 (6 bases). CDR1 is DFQATT and CDR2 is SNEGSKA in the germline V gene (reference sequence). The CDR3 covers 14 residues. The CDR3 loop is CSANLGGPGHERFF. Written as DNA, the CDR3 is TGCAGTGCAAACCTGGGAGGCCCCGGGCATGAGCGGTTCTTC.

This clonotype was detected ten times or more. Given a much more abundant clone one base away, this may be a read error. The rearrangement links TRBV6-2 or TRBV6-3 to TRBJ2-6; the D gene is possibly TRBD1 (5 bases). Per the germline V gene, CDR1 is MNHEY and CDR2 is SVGEGT. This CDR3 spans 16 amino acids. The CDR3 DNA is TGTGCCAGCTCCCGGGTCCGCAGCTCTGGGGCCAACGTCCTGGCTTTC. Translation: CASSRVRSSGANVLAF.

V usage is TRBV5-1 and J usage is TRBJ1-2; tentative D call: TRBD1 (5 bases). The CDR3 runs 13 residues. Germline values: CDR1 SGHRS, CDR2 YFSETQ. V was trimmed by 3 bases and J by 5 bases, leaving 11 bases between them. CDR3 sequence: CASSSTQGYGYTF. Written as DNA, the CDR3 is TGCGCCAGCAGCTCCACTCAGGGATATGGCTACACCTTC.

Details on this clonotype: A much larger clonotype is one base distant, so this may be a read error. The CDR3 end shows no conserved phenylalanine or tryptophan, and so a read error is likely. The rearrangement uses TRBV6-8 and TRBJ1-5, with D unresolved. The CDR3 runs to 16 residues. Looked up from germline, CDR1 is MNHGY and CDR2 is SAAAGT. The V and J ends lost 2 bases and 6 bases respectively, with 17 bases between them. The CDR3 spells CASSYLDDYYTQPQHL. The CDR3 nucleotides read TGTGCCAGCAGTTACCTGGACGATTACTATACTCAGCCCCAGCATCTT.

V and J are TRBV7-3 and TRBJ2-7; 10 bases are shared with TRBD2. CDR1 is SGHTA and CDR2 is FQGTGA in the germline V gene. The CDR3 contains 18 residues. The V gene end was trimmed by 1 base and the J gene end by 5 bases; junction bases not matched to a gene: 14. Here the CDR3 DNA reads TGTGCCAGCAGCTTAAGCGGGAGCGGGGGGGCTCGATACAACGAGCAGTACTTC. This codes for CASSLSGSGGARYNEQYF.

A remark on this clonotype: Germline and junction disagree at one end, which may indicate a read error. The chain carries TRBV6-5 and TRBJ2-2; D is undetermined. CDR1 and CDR2 (germline): MNHEY, SVGAGI. The CDR3 extends over 15 amino acids. CDR3 region: CASSYSNQFTVELFF. Written as DNA, the CDR3 is TGTGCCAGCAGTTACTCTAACCAGTTCACCGTGGAGCTGTTTTTT.

Remarks on this clonotype: With a much larger clone just one base away, this may be a read error. V usage is TRBV2 and J usage is TRBJ2-4; D may match TRBD1 or TRBD2 (5 bases each). CDR3 length equals 16 residues. V shed 5 bases and J shed 0 bases, with 14 bases lying between them. Germline CDR1 reads SNHLY; CDR2 reads FYNNEI. This CDR3 reads CASSLRGARAKNIQYF. As DNA, the CDR3 is TGTGCCAGCAGTCTCCGAGGGGCGCGAGCCAAAAACATTCAGTACTTC.

A note on this clonotype: The likely explanation is a read error, given a far larger clone one base away. V is TRBV6-9 and J is TRBJ2-1, with TRBD2 matching 15 bases. Germline V gene lookup returns CDR1 MNHGY and CDR2 SVAAGI. This CDR3 has 15 residues. CDR3 coding DNA: TGTGCCAGCAGTCCACGGGGACTAGCGGGGGGTGAGCATTTCTTC. Its protein is CASSPRGLAGGEHFF.